Listed here are 21 T cell receptor beta chains from one sample, sequenced in a study of T-cell reconstitution after alpha-beta-depleted transplantation in children. It was with unique molecular identifiers that the TCRbeta library was prepared. TCRdb processed the PCR reads anew with MiXCR; each CDR3 protein has one entry. The sample lists about 980,000 distinct CDR3 sequences, roughly 29% seen once, with more than 25% in the top ten. This material consisted of PBMCs, mostly from graft donor cells, taken 360 days after TCRalphabeta/CD19-depleted stem cell transplant. These TCRs come from a boy less than two years old who had a stem cell transplant for SCID, so the T cells may come from the graft donor.

V is TRBV20-1 and J is TRBJ1-5, with D unclear. CDR1 DFQATT and CDR2 SNEGSKA come from the germline V gene (reference sequence). This CDR3 comprises 15 residues. Trimming shortened V by 1 base and J by 5 bases, and 15 bases separated the two germline ends. CDR3 in amino acids: CSARGRNLIHQPQHF. CDR3 DNA: TGCAGTGCTAGAGGGAGGAATCTAATACATCAGCCCCAGCATTTT.

This clonotype showed up many times. V is TRBV20-1 and J is TRBJ2-1; no clear D gene. This CDR3 has 16 amino acids. Germline-derived CDR1 and CDR2 are DFQATT and SNEGSKA (reference sequence). Trimming left V 5 bases short and J 7 bases short, with 24 bases between. CDR3 amino acids: CSAPPTERRFENEQFF. CDR3 sequence (DNA): TGCAGTGCTCCCCCTACGGAGCGAAGGTTCGAAAATGAGCAGTTCTTC.

J is TRBJ2-3 and V is TRBV20-1, with D perhaps TRBD1 or TRBD2 (5 bases each). Trimming removed 1 base at V and 2 bases at J, with 7 bases between. The CDR3 runs 13 residues. CDR1 is DFQATT and CDR2 is SNEGSKA in the germline V gene (reference sequence). The CDR3 sequence: CSARVGTTDTQYF. The CDR3 DNA reads as TGCAGTGCTAGAGTCGGGACCACAGATACGCAGTATTTT.

The rearrangement uses TRBV11-2 and TRBJ1-1; 12 bases fit TRBD1. The CDR3 is 16 residues long. Germline V gene data show CDR1 as SGHAT and CDR2 as FQNNGV. The V segment lost 8 bases and the J segment 4 bases; nucleotides outside the gene matches: 11. CDR3 sequence reads: CASAGTGGVKGTEAFF. The DNA for the CDR3 is TGTGCCAGCGCCGGGACAGGGGGCGTCAAGGGCACTGAAGCTTTCTTT.

This chain uses TRBV6-1 with TRBJ2-4; D perhaps matches TRBD2 (6 bases). V was shortened by 7 bases and J by 8 bases, with 24 bases between the two germline ends. The CDR3 length is 16 residues. Germline assignment: CDR1 MNHNS and CDR2 SASEGT. The CDR3 region has the DNA TGTGCCAGCACCCTTCGAGGAGGTCTACCGGGGGACATTCAGTACTTC. Protein sequence: CASTLRGGLPGDIQYF.

J is TRBJ1-4 and V is TRBV4-2; D is perhaps TRBD1 (6 bases). The CDR3 has 16 amino acids. Germline V gene lookup returns CDR1 LGHNA and CDR2 YNFKEQ. Trimming took 5 bases from V and 1 from J, leaving 14 bases between them. CDR3 nucleotides: TGTGCCAGCAGCTTGGGGGCCCGAGGAACTAATGAAAAACTGTTTTTT. Encoded protein: CASSLGARGTNEKLFF.

The table lists this clonotype with a few counts. The chain uses TRBV4-2 and TRBJ2-2; TRBD1 might be the D (6 bases). The CDR3 runs to 18 residues. Looked up from germline, CDR1 is LGHNA and CDR2 is YNFKEQ. Trimming took off 5 bases at V and 0 bases at J, with 19 bases between the two ends. The chain's CDR3 is CASSKKGERRTNTGELFF. In DNA, the CDR3 is TGTGCCAGCAGCAAAAAGGGGGAGAGGCGGACGAACACCGGGGAGCTGTTTTTT.

V gene TRBV20-1 combines with J gene TRBJ1-2; 8 nucleotides line up with TRBD1. V gave up 0 bases and J gave up 7 bases; unmatched junction bases: 7. CDR1 is DFQATT and CDR2 is SNEGSKA in the germline V gene (reference sequence). The CDR3 loop spans 14 amino acids. The DNA for the CDR3 is TGCAGTGCTAGAGACCGGACAGGGTGCGTTGGCTACACCTTC. Translated, it gives CSARDRTGCVGYTF.

This chain uses TRBV12-3 or TRBV12-4 with TRBJ2-5, with 10 bases identical to TRBD2. The V segment lost 5 bases and the J segment 3 bases; nucleotides outside the gene matches: 6. This CDR3 region has 15 residues. In DNA, the CDR3 is TGTGCCAGCAGTCCGGTAGCGGGGGGAAAAGAGACCCAGTACTTC. The encoded protein is CASSPVAGGKETQYF.

The chain links TRBV12-3 or TRBV12-4 to TRBJ1-2, with D uncertain. The CDR3 spans 13 residues. V was cut by 6 bases and J by 6 bases, with 14 bases left in between. CDR3 protein: CASSRTLLNGYTF. In nucleotides, the CDR3 is TGTGCCAGCAGCCGGACGCTTCTAAATGGCTACACCTTC.

This clonotype was picked up a small number of times. The CDR3 reads CASSSPDRVGLEQYF. CDR3 DNA: TGCGCCAGCAGCTCCCCGGACAGGGTTGGTCTCGAGCAGTACTTC. The rearrangement uses TRBV5-1 and TRBJ2-7; 8 positions match TRBD1. V trimming: 3 bases; J trimming: 6 bases; junction bases outside the gene matches: 11. CDR1 is SGHRS and CDR2 is YFSETQ in the germline V gene. The CDR3 has 15 amino acids.

This clonotype was detected only a few times. This chain links TRBV10-3 with TRBJ2-1; maybe TRBD1 (6 bases). The CDR3 contains 12 residues. The V end lost 6 bases, the J end lost 9 bases, and 12 bases lay between the germline ends. The germline CDR1 and CDR2 sequences are ENHRY and SYGVKD. The CDR3 DNA reads as TGTGCCATCAGGGATGACAGGCCTGAGCAGTTCTTC. This translates into CAIRDDRPEQFF.

The sample holds a few counts of this clonotype. The chain has TRBV7-6 and TRBJ2-3; TRBD1 might be the D (6 bases). Trimming took off 7 bases at V and 1 base at J, with 12 bases between the two ends. Germline CDR1 and CDR2: SGHVS and FNYEAQ. The CDR3 is 14 amino acids. The CDR3 reads CASTSRQGTDTQYF. DNA of the CDR3: TGTGCCAGCACCTCTAGACAGGGCACAGATACGCAGTATTTT.

V and J are TRBV5-1 and TRBJ1-2; D is perhaps TRBD1 (6 bases). The CDR3 runs to 14 residues. The V end lost 4 bases, the J end lost 4 bases, and 14 bases lay between the germline ends. Germline lookup yields CDR1 SGHRS and CDR2 YFSETQ. The CDR3 DNA follows: TGCGCCAGCAGCCAGAGACCGGGGGCCTATGGCTACACCTTC. It is translated as CASSQRPGAYGYTF.

This chain connects TRBV5-1 to TRBJ1-6; 10 bases line up with TRBD1. V shed 4 bases, J shed 3 bases, and the junction held 4 bases outside the gene matches. The CDR3 contains 16 residues. The germline gives CDR1 SGHRS, CDR2 YFSETQ. Here the CDR3 reads CASSGDRGGYNSPLHF. CDR3 bases: TGCGCCAGCAGCGGGGACAGGGGAGGCTATAATTCACCCCTCCACTTT.

The chain has TRBV7-2 and TRBJ2-3; D is perhaps TRBD1 (5 bases). The J call is uncertain, as TRBJ1-5 better fits the DNA end. Germline V gene data show CDR1 as SGHTA and CDR2 as FQGNSA. This CDR3 has 15 amino acids. The CDR3 spells CASSTGQKSTDTQHF. DNA for the CDR3: TGTGCCAGCAGCACCGGACAAAAAAGCACAGATACGCAGCATTTT.

This clonotype was seen a handful of times. V is TRBV12-3 or TRBV12-4 and J is TRBJ1-5, with D tentatively TRBD1 (5 bases). V shed 3 bases and J shed 6 bases, with 12 bases lying between them. The CDR3 length is 14 residues. CDR3 in DNA: TGTGCCAGCAGTTTTTTGCAGGGTGGTCAGCCCCAGCATTTT. Protein product: CASSFLQGGQPQHF.

In DNA form, the CDR3 reads TGCAGTGCTAGAGATGGGGGCGCAGGGGGGCTCACTAATGAAAAACTGTTTTTT. Its translation is CSARDGGAGGLTNEKLFF. The chain employs TRBV20-1 and TRBJ1-4; the match to TRBD1 covers 7 bases. CDR1 is DFQATT, CDR2 SNEGSKA, per germline (reference sequence). Unmatched junction bases numbered 12, after V lost 0 bases and J lost 2 bases. There are 18 residues in the CDR3.

This clonotype was picked up a small number of times. The V and J genes are TRBV9 and TRBJ2-1, with D perhaps being TRBD1 or TRBD2 (5 bases each). This CDR3 has 16 amino acids. V was pared by 2 bases and J by 14 bases, with 26 bases between. CDR1 is SGDLS, CDR2 YYNGEE, per germline. CDR3 residues: CASSVRQRKRSILEFF. Written as DNA, the CDR3 is TGTGCCAGCAGCGTTAGACAGCGGAAAAGATCAATCCTAGAGTTCTTC.

The chain employs TRBV28 and TRBJ2-5; the D gene is possibly TRBD2 (5 bases). In germline, CDR1 is MDHEN, CDR2 SYDVKM. This CDR3 comprises 16 residues. Trimming stripped 5 bases from V and 1 base from J, with 17 bases between. CDR3: CASSLGLVYFQETQYF. The CDR3 DNA follows: TGTGCCAGCAGTCTTGGACTGGTCTACTTCCAAGAGACCCAGTACTTC.

There are many counts of this clonotype. The chain couples TRBV2 to TRBJ2-3, with a weak D call TRBD2 (5 bases). This CDR3 has 11 amino acids. V dropped 5 bases and J dropped 5 bases, with 5 bases sitting between them. Germline V CDR1 and CDR2: SNHLY, FYNNEI. The CDR3 sequence is CASSREDTQYF. The DNA for the CDR3 is TGTGCCAGCAGTCGGGAAGATACGCAGTATTTT.